These 28 T cell receptor beta chains share one sample of origin, sequenced in a study of cytomegalovirus exposure and HLA in healthy donors. PCR was performed using 60 Vbeta and 13 Jbeta primers. The data were produced by immunoSEQ multiplex PCR, yet TCRdb's version contains in-frame clones alone and is incomplete. The sample contains about 130,000 clones, 83% of which appear only once. Sequencing was done on a sample of PBMCs. These receptors were taken from a girl aged 2 to 10 in good health and CMV-seronegative.

The V and J genes are TRBV7-2 and TRBJ2-2; TRBD1 aligns across 7 bases. The CDR3 has 15 amino acids. From germline, CDR1 is SGHTA and CDR2 FQGNSA. The trim removed 6 bases at V and 1 base at J, leaving 5 bases unmatched. The CDR3 nucleotides read TGTGCCAGCAGGCCTAGACAGGGGAACACCGGGGAGCTGTTTTTT. Translation: CASRPRQGNTGELFF.

The chain uses TRBV30 and TRBJ2-3; 7 nucleotides match TRBD2. With V trimmed by 2 bases and J by 4 bases, 9 bases remained unmatched. CDR3 size: 15 residues. Germline CDR1 reads GTSNPN; CDR2 reads SVGIG (reference sequence). The CDR3 reads CAWSKGGSKADTQYF. CDR3 DNA sequence: TGTGCCTGGAGTAAGGGCGGGAGCAAGGCAGATACGCAGTATTTT. Looking up the rest from reference TRBV30 and TRBJ2-3 gives the full variable domain: SQTIHQWPATLVQPVGSPLSLECTVEGTSNPNLYWYRQAAGRGLQLLFYSVGIGQISSEVPQNLSASRPQDRQFILSSKKLLLSDSGFYLCAWSKGGSKADTQYFGPGTRLTVL.

This sequence joins TRBV28 and TRBJ1-2; D not resolved. Trimming shortened V by 8 bases and J by 4 bases, and 5 bases separated the two germline ends. CDR1 and CDR2 from the germline V gene are MDHEN and SYDVKM. The CDR3 sequence is 10 residues long. The CDR3 protein is CASGLYGYTF. CDR3 coding DNA: TGTGCCAGCGGCCTCTATGGCTACACCTTC.

The chain couples TRBV18 to TRBJ1-1; no firm D call. This CDR3 comprises 13 residues. With 0 bases removed from V and 8 bases from J, the gap between germline ends came to 10 bases. CDR1 and CDR2 from the germline V gene are KGHSH and LQKENI. The CDR3 DNA is TGTGCCAGCTCACCACCGGATCGGGTGGAAGCTTTCTTT. Amino acids: CASSPPDRVEAFF.

This chain joins TRBV13 and TRBJ2-2, with 8 bases identical to TRBD1. J was trimmed by 4 bases and V by 3 bases; bases with no gene match: 1. The CDR3 has 14 amino acids. The V gene's germline CDR1 is PRHDT and CDR2 FYEKMQ (reference sequence). The CDR3 here is CASSLDRATGELFF. The DNA for the CDR3 is TGTGCCAGCAGCTTGGACAGGGCCACCGGGGAGCTGTTTTTT.

The chain uses TRBV5-1 and TRBJ1-5; D may be TRBD1 (6 bases). Germline CDR1 reads SGHRS; CDR2 reads YFSETQ. V dropped 0 bases and J dropped 0 bases, with 7 bases sitting between them. CDR3 size: 15 residues. The CDR3 reads CASSLEGHSNQPQHF. The CDR3, as DNA: TGCGCCAGCAGCTTGGAGGGACATAGCAATCAGCCCCAGCATTTT. Variable domain in full (rest from reference TRBV5-1 and TRBJ1-5): KAGVTQTPRYLIKTRGQQVTLSCSPISGHRSVSWYQQTPGQGLQFLFEYFSETQRNKGNFPGRFSGRQFSNSRSEMNVSTLELGDSALYLCASSLEGHSNQPQHFGDGTRLSIL.

The V gene is TRBV2, the J gene TRBJ2-1, with 8 nucleotides matching TRBD2. This CDR3 contains 14 residues. Germline values: CDR1 SNHLY, CDR2 FYNNEI. Unmatched junction bases numbered 8, after V lost 7 bases and J lost 6 bases. Written as DNA, the CDR3 is TGTGCCAGCAAGTCCGGGGGGGCCGCCAATGAGCAGTTCTTC. Its protein is CASKSGGAANEQFF.

The sample holds one count of this clone. Other DNA variants within this sample encode the same CDR3. This sequence joins TRBV19 and TRBJ1-5; no clear D. Trimming took off 3 bases at V and 0 bases at J, with 6 bases between the two ends. This CDR3 has 14 residues. Looked up from germline, CDR1 is LNHDA and CDR2 is SQIVND (reference sequence). The CDR3 loop is CASSIGGSNQPQHF. The DNA for the CDR3 is TGTGCCAGTAGTATCGGCGGTAGCAATCAGCCCCAGCATTTT.

This clone appeared a single time. The V and J genes are TRBV4-1 and TRBJ1-1, with TRBD1 as a possible D gene (6 bases). The germline CDR1 and CDR2 sequences are MGHRA and YSYEKL. Trimming removed 4 bases at V and 0 bases at J, with 27 bases between. The CDR3 loop spans 20 amino acids. The CDR3 region is CASSPFHPPGWGPMNTEAFF. The CDR3 nucleotides read TGCGCCAGCAGCCCATTTCATCCCCCAGGGTGGGGGCCTATGAACACTGAAGCTTTCTTT.

A few counts support this clone. The chain couples TRBV2 to TRBJ2-1, with D possibly being TRBD2 (6 bases). V was shortened by 5 bases and J by 6 bases, with 17 bases between the two germline ends. The CDR3 length is 15 residues. Germline V gene data show CDR1 as SNHLY and CDR2 as FYNNEI. CDR3 loop: CASSNPGTFGNEQFF. DNA of the CDR3: TGTGCCAGCAGTAATCCTGGGACTTTTGGCAATGAGCAGTTCTTC.

The table lists this clone with a count of one. The gene calls are TRBV15 and TRBJ1-1; D is uncertain. Germline V gene lookup returns CDR1 LNHNV and CDR2 YYDKDF (reference sequence). The CDR3 covers 14 residues. Trimming removed 7 bases at V and 0 bases at J, with 12 bases between. In nucleotides, the CDR3 is TGTGCCACCAAGAACGAGAGGTTGAACACTGAAGCTTTCTTT. As protein: CATKNERLNTEAFF.

The chain uses TRBV5-1 and TRBJ2-1; D gene uncertain. Trimming removed 7 bases from V and 4 bases from J, with 15 bases in between. CDR1 is SGHRS and CDR2 is YFSETQ in the germline V gene. There are 14 residues in the CDR3. CDR3 in DNA: TGCGCCAGCGCTCCGGAGTCAGAGTACAATGAGCAGTTCTTC. Its protein is CASAPESEYNEQFF.

V and J are TRBV27 and TRBJ2-7; 9 bases map to TRBD1. CDR1 is MNHEY, CDR2 SMNVEV, per germline (reference sequence). The CDR3 has 14 residues. Losses at the gene ends were 4 bases for V and 2 bases for J; bases not matched to a gene: 3. CDR3 loop: CASSSDRGAYEQYF. CDR3 nucleotide sequence: TGTGCCAGCAGTTCGGACAGGGGTGCCTACGAGCAGTACTTC.

The chain recombines TRBV11-2 with TRBJ2-1; 9 positions match TRBD2. The CDR3 covers 14 residues. Germline V lookup: CDR1 SGHAT, CDR2 FQNNGV. Losses at the gene ends were 4 bases for V and 6 bases for J; bases not matched to a gene: 4. The CDR3 DNA reads as TGTGCCAGCAGCTCGGGACTAGCTACCAATGAGCAGTTCTTC. Amino acid sequence: CASSSGLATNEQFF.

The V call is TRBV4-3, the J call TRBJ1-1, with D uncertain. With 0 bases removed from V and 5 bases from J, the gap between germline ends came to 13 bases. In germline, CDR1 is LGHNA, CDR2 YSLEER. CDR3 length equals 15 residues. For the CDR3, the DNA is TGCGCCAGCAGCCAAGACCTCTCAGGAGGGACTGAAGCTTTCTTT. As protein: CASSQDLSGGTEAFF.

The CDR3 loop is CASSPRTGGTYEQYF. The CDR3 region has the DNA TGTGCCAGCAGTCCCCGGACAGGGGGGACCTACGAGCAGTACTTC. J is TRBJ2-7 and V is TRBV27, with TRBD1 matching over 10 bases. The CDR3 has 15 residues. Germline CDR1 reads MNHEY; CDR2 reads SMNVEV (reference sequence). J gave up 2 bases and V 5 bases, and 6 bases lay outside the gene matches.

This clone was observed once. The chain links TRBV14 to TRBJ1-1; weak D call: TRBD1 (6 bases). Germline V lookup: CDR1 SGHDN, CDR2 FVKESK. The V gene lost 1 base and the J gene lost 1 base, with 13 bases spanning the gap. CDR3 length equals 16 residues. The CDR3 is CASSQVKGGKNTEAFF. The CDR3 coding sequence is TGTGCCAGCAGCCAAGTTAAGGGGGGGAAGAACACTGAAGCTTTCTTT.

This clone was observed once. Here the CDR3 DNA reads TGTGCCAGCAGCTTTCCGCTAGCGGGACAGAATGAGCAGTTCTTC. It yields the protein CASSFPLAGQNEQFF. This chain joins TRBV7-9 and TRBJ2-1; 9 bases fit TRBD2. J lost 7 bases, V lost 3 bases, and 7 bases had no gene match. CDR3 length equals 15 residues. Germline V gene sequence: CDR1 SEHNR, CDR2 FQNEAQ (reference sequence).

The chain is built from TRBV28 and TRBJ2-2; 11 positions agree with TRBD2. V lost 10 bases, J lost 8 bases, and 9 bases stayed unmatched. CDR3 length: 14 amino acids. CDR1 is MDHEN, CDR2 SYDVKM, per germline. DNA for the CDR3: TGTGCCATCGGACTAGCGGGCCCCGGGGGGGAGCTGTTTTTT. This codes for CAIGLAGPGGELFF.

Turning to this clone: Additional DNA sequences in this sample encode the identical CDR3. This chain uses TRBV9 with TRBJ1-2, with D unclear. The V and J ends lost 0 bases and 1 base respectively, with 7 bases between them. CDR3 length equals 14 residues. Germline CDR1 and CDR2: SGDLS and YYNGEE. The CDR3 spells CASSVGPGNYGYTF. CDR3 in DNA: TGTGCCAGCAGCGTAGGGCCTGGTAACTATGGCTACACCTTC. Together with reference TRBV9 and TRBJ1-2, the CDR3 gives the full variable domain: DSGVTQTPKHLITATGQRVTLRCSPRSGDLSVYWYQQSLDQGLQFLIQYYNGEERAKGNILERFSAQQFPDLHSELNLSSLELGDSALYFCASSVGPGNYGYTFGSGTRLTVV.

V is TRBV29-1 and J is TRBJ1-4, with TRBD1 as a possible D gene (5 bases). The CDR3 spans 13 residues. Germline-derived CDR1 and CDR2 are SQVTM and ANQGSEA. V lost 5 bases and J 6 bases, leaving 13 bases between the germline ends. CDR3 residues: CSVSGFDDEKLFF. As DNA, the CDR3 is TGCAGCGTTTCAGGGTTCGACGATGAAAAACTGTTTTTT. The full variable domain, its missing parts supplied by reference TRBV29-1 and TRBJ1-4, is SAVISQKPSRDICQRGTSLTIQCQVDSQVTMMFWYRQQPGQSLTLIATANQGSEATYESGFVIDKFPISRPNLTFSTLTVSNMSPEDSSIYLCSVSGFDDEKLFFGSGTQLSVL.

V usage is TRBV19 and J usage is TRBJ2-3, with TRBD2 matching over 8 bases. The V segment lost 8 bases and the J segment 0 bases; nucleotides outside the gene matches: 4. The CDR3 is 14 residues long. Germline assignment: CDR1 LNHDA and CDR2 SQIVND (reference sequence). The CDR3 bases are TGTGCCAGTGGTACTAGCGGTAGCACAGATACGCAGTATTTT. It encodes CASGTSGSTDTQYF.

V gene TRBV28 combines with J gene TRBJ1-6; possible D gene TRBD1, 6 bases. The germline V and J ends were trimmed by 6 bases and 10 bases, with 16 bases remaining between them. Germline V lookup: CDR1 MDHEN, CDR2 SYDVKM. The CDR3 length is 14 residues. CDR3 DNA sequence: TGTGCCAGCAGCAACAGGGTCGGGGAATCACCCCTCCACTTT. This codes for CASSNRVGESPLHF.

This clone occurred once. The CDR3: CASSPAGLLRGYTF. CDR3 bases: TGTGCCAGCTCACCCGCAGGGCTCCTGCGTGGCTACACCTTC. The genes are TRBV18 and TRBJ1-2; D may be TRBD1 (5 bases). The CDR3 totals 14 residues. The ends were cut back, 3 bases at V and 7 bases at J, with 15 bases in the middle. CDR1 is KGHSH and CDR2 is LQKENI in the germline V gene.

The chain is built from TRBV7-9 and TRBJ2-7; 7 bases are shared with TRBD1. J gave up 2 bases and V 2 bases, and 9 bases lay outside the gene matches. CDR3 length: 16 amino acids. Per the germline V gene, CDR1 is SEHNR and CDR2 is FQNEAQ (reference sequence). As DNA, the CDR3 is TGTGCCAGCAGCTTACCAGGGGGTGGTCAAACCTACGAGCAGTACTTC. Its protein product is CASSLPGGGQTYEQYF.

The genes are TRBV5-1 and TRBJ1-1, with 8 bases fitting TRBD1. V was clipped by 2 bases and J by 7 bases; unmatched bases: 10. Germline-derived CDR1 and CDR2 are SGHRS and YFSETQ. The CDR3 length is 15 residues. The CDR3 DNA reads as TGCGCCAGCAGCTTCGACCCAGGGGGCTCATTTGAAGCTTTCTTT. Translated: CASSFDPGGSFEAFF.

This clone came up once. The V call is TRBV29-1, the J call TRBJ1-2; D remains ambiguous. The germline V and J ends were trimmed by 3 bases and 7 bases, with 12 bases remaining between them. The CDR3 spans 12 residues. Germline lookup yields CDR1 SQVTM and CDR2 ANQGSEA. DNA for the CDR3: TGCAGCGTTGAGATGAGGGTTCGTGGCTACACCTTC. It encodes CSVEMRVRGYTF.

The chain joins TRBV29-1 to TRBJ2-5; D remains ambiguous. Germline-derived CDR1 and CDR2 are SQVTM and ANQGSEA. The CDR3 consists of 10 residues. Trimming cost V 8 bases and J 3 bases, with 7 bases left between them. The CDR3 region has the DNA TGCAGCTTCCGGGAAGAGACCCAGTACTTC. Amino acids: CSFREETQYF.